These T cell receptor beta chains were read from a single sample in a study of vaccination effects on CD4 cells after COVID-19. The assay was immunoSEQ multiplex PCR, and TCRdb's table has in-frame clones only and misses some. This table holds 30,000 to 35,000 clones, around 74% found once. These receptors have no known antigen. This sample comprised CD4+ T cells from PBMCs cultured without peptide, obtained after COVID-19 vaccination. These receptors came from a human donor who received a COVID-19 vaccine. The CDR3 runs from the conserved cysteine through the conserved F or W. The D gene is left open where the match is weak. Size is omitted from some rows. Given values are once, few, many or a class for expanded clones.

TRBV7-2,TRBJ1-1,TRBD1,once,TGTGCCAGCAGCTCACGGACAGGGGGCGAAAGGACTTTCTTT,CASSSRTGGERTFF
TRBV6-1,TRBJ2-7,.,.,TGTGCCAGCAGTGAAGCAGGGGGGGCTGGTAACTACGAGCAGTACTTC,CASSEAGGAGNYEQYF
TRBV7-8,TRBJ2-2,TRBD2,.,TGTGCCAGCAGCTTAGCGACCGGGGGGATCACCGGGGAGCTGTTTTTT,CASSLATGGITGELFF
TRBV7-2,TRBJ1-4,TRBD1,.,TGTGCCAGCAGCTTAAACCGACAGGGAACTAATGAAAAACTGTTTTTT,CASSLNRQGTNEKLFF
TRBV6-4,TRBJ2-3,.,.,TGTGCCAGCAGTGCCCAGAGCACAGATACGCAGTATTTT,CASSAQSTDTQYF
TRBV10-3,TRBJ1-2,.,.,TGTGCCATCCTCCAACCAGGGAACTATGGCTACACCTTC,CAILQPGNYGYTF
TRBV2,TRBJ2-5,TRBD1,.,TGTGCCAGCAGGGGACAGGTTCTTGAGACCCAGTACTTC,CASRGQVLETQYF
TRBV3-1/TRBV3-2,TRBJ2-5,TRBD2,.,TGTGCCAGCAGCCAAGTCCCCGGGCCGGGGGGAACCTCATACTTC,CASSQVPGPGGTSYF
TRBV11-2,TRBJ1-3,.,.,TGTGCCAGCAGCTTTGGACCTTCTGGAAACACCATATATTTT,CASSFGPSGNTIYF
TRBV29-1,TRBJ1-2,.,.,TGCAGCGTCCAGGTCGTACAGGGCTATGGCTACACCTTC,CSVQVVQGYGYTF
TRBV6-5,TRBJ1-3,.,.,TGTGCCAGCAGTTACCAGGGACAAGCAGGAAACACCATATATTTT,CASSYQGQAGNTIYF
TRBV28,TRBJ1-5,TRBD1,few,TGTGCCAGCAGTCGGGCCCTGGGTTCCGGGACAGGGGGTATCCCCCAGCATTTT,CASSRALGSGTGGIPQHF
TRBV5-4,TRBJ1-2,.,few,TGTGCCAGCAGCTTGGTCGGGGGGCCGGGCTACACCTTC,CASSLVGGPGYTF
TRBV7-2,TRBJ2-2,.,.,TGTGCCAGCAGCTTGAGACAGGTCACCGGGGAGCTGTTTTTT,CASSLRQVTGELFF
TRBV5-6,TRBJ1-2,.,.,TGTGCCAGCAGCTTGGATCGGGGAGGCTATGGCTACACCTTC,CASSLDRGGYGYTF
TRBV28,TRBJ1-1,.,.,TGTGCCCTTATGGGGGTCAACACTGAAGCTTTCTTT,CALMGVNTEAFF
TRBV5-8,TRBJ1-1,TRBD1,.,TGTGCCAGCAGCTTGGTAACAGGGGGCACTGAAGCTTTCTTT,CASSLVTGGTEAFF
TRBV18,TRBJ2-3,.,.,TGTGCCAGCTCACCGGAAAATTATGGCACAGATACGCAGTATTTT,CASSPENYGTDTQYF
TRBV5-1,TRBJ1-2,TRBD1,.,TGCGCCAGCAGCTTGGCAACGGACAGGGGTAACTATGGCTACACCTTC,CASSLATDRGNYGYTF
TRBV5-4,TRBJ2-3,.,.,TGTGCCAGCAGCCAGGGAAGGGGTAGCACAGATACGCAGTATTTT,CASSQGRGSTDTQYF
TRBV7-8,TRBJ1-5,.,medium-sized,TGTGCCAGCAGCTTAGAGTCAGGGTTCACCCAGCCCCAGCATTTT,CASSLESGFTQPQHF
TRBV28,TRBJ1-5,.,.,TGTGCCAGCAGTTTTACCGGGACGGCCTATAGCAATCAGCCCCAGCATTTT,CASSFTGTAYSNQPQHF
TRBV18,TRBJ1-1,.,once,TGTGCCAGCTCATCCACCGGGCTTGGGACTGAAGCTTTCTTT,CASSSTGLGTEAFF
TRBV12-5,TRBJ1-2,.,.,TGTGCTAGTGGTTTGGACCACAGGGTTGGCTACACCTTC,CASGLDHRVGYTF
TRBV29-1,TRBJ1-4,TRBD1,.,TGCAGCGTGGGAGGACAGGGTGCTAATGAAAAACTGTTTTTT,CSVGGQGANEKLFF
TRBV5-5,TRBJ1-6,TRBD1,.,TGTGCCAGCAGCCCCCTCGGGACAGATAATTCACCCCTCCACTTT,CASSPLGTDNSPLHF
TRBV2,TRBJ2-7,TRBD2,.,TGTGCCAGTCGGGGGACTAGCTCCTACGAGCAGTACTTC,CASRGTSSYEQYF
TRBV20-1,TRBJ1-1,.,.,TGCAGTGCTAGGGGGGACACTGAAGCTTTCTTT,CSARGDTEAFF
TRBV11-2,TRBJ2-7,TRBD2,once,TGTGCCAGCAGCTTAGAACCCAGCGGGAGGATCTACTTC,CASSLEPSGRIYF
TRBV2,TRBJ2-7,.,few,TGTGCCAGCATACGGTCAGGCAGGTCCCCGCAGTACTTC,CASIRSGRSPQYF
TRBV6-6,TRBJ1-4,.,.,TGTGCCAGCAGCTCTGCCGTCGGGGGTCGAGAAAAACTGTTTTTT,CASSSAVGGREKLFF
TRBV7-2,TRBJ1-1,TRBD1,.,TGTGCCAGCAGTCCCCGGGACAGGGGGGGCACTGAAGCTTTCTTT,CASSPRDRGGTEAFF
TRBV27,TRBJ1-2,TRBD1,.,TGTGCCAGCAGTTCCCCGACAGGGGCCTTTTATGGCTACACCTTC,CASSSPTGAFYGYTF
TRBV15,TRBJ2-7,.,once,TGTGCCACCAGCAGGCGGGACAACTACGAGCAGTACTTC,CATSRRDNYEQYF
TRBV7-2,TRBJ1-3,.,.,TGTGCCAGCAGCTTAGACGGTTACACCATATATTTT,CASSLDGYTIYF
TRBV7-7,TRBJ2-3,.,.,TGTGCTAGCAGCTTAGGGGTCGGCTCCACAGATACGCAGTATTTT,CASSLGVGSTDTQYF
TRBV12-3/TRBV12-4,TRBJ1-5,.,.,TGTGCCAGCAGTTTTGGTCAGCCCCAGCATTTT,CASSFGQPQHF
TRBV4-1,TRBJ1-1,TRBD1,.,TGCGCCAGCAGCCAAGCGGGACAGACGAACACTGAAGCTTTCTTT,CASSQAGQTNTEAFF
TRBV6-1,TRBJ2-3,.,.,TGTGCCAGCAGTGAAACGACAGATACGCAGTATTTT,CASSETTDTQYF
TRBV30,TRBJ1-5,.,few,TGTGCCTGGAGTGCCAACGCGGGCCTTAGCAATCAGCCCCAGCATTTT,CAWSANAGLSNQPQHF
TRBV19,TRBJ1-2,.,few,TGTGCCAGTAGTATTATGGGGGTCGATGGCTACACCTTC,CASSIMGVDGYTF
TRBV7-2,TRBJ1-6,.,.,TGTGCCAGCAGCTTATCGGGGGCCAGGAATTTGAAACCCCTCCACTTT,CASSLSGARNLKPLHF
TRBV30,TRBJ1-1,TRBD1,.,TGTGCCTGGAGTCCGCGACAGGGGGCTGAAGCTTTCTTT,CAWSPRQGAEAFF
TRBV28,TRBJ1-2,TRBD1,.,TGTGCCAGCAGTTTGACAGGGTACGGGGGCTACACCTTC,CASSLTGYGGYTF
TRBV9,TRBJ1-4,TRBD1,.,TGTGCCAGCAGCAGACGGGGCAGGGGGGGTGAAAAACTGTTTTTT,CASSRRGRGGEKLFF
TRBV11-2,TRBJ2-5,TRBD2,.,TGTGCCAGCAGCTTAGATTTGGCGGGAGGGCCGGGGGAGACCCAGTACTTC,CASSLDLAGGPGETQYF
TRBV18,TRBJ1-3,.,.,TGTGCCAGCTCACCACCAAACAAGTCTTCTGGAAACACCATATATTTT,CASSPPNKSSGNTIYF
TRBV3-1/TRBV3-2,TRBJ2-3,TRBD2,once,TGTGCCAGCAGCCCGGGACTAGCGGGGGGCACAGATACGCAGTATTTT,CASSPGLAGGTDTQYF
TRBV20-1,TRBJ1-2,.,few,TGCAGTGCTAGTGCTGGGGACGGCTATGGCTACACCTTC,CSASAGDGYGYTF